This entry lists 6 T cell receptor beta chains sequenced from one sample in a study of T cells after yellow fever vaccination. TCRdb processed the 5' RACE reads anew with MiXCR; each CDR3 protein has one entry. The sample contains about 350,000 distinct CDR3 sequences, 4.1% of which appear only once. The specimen comprised PBMCs, sampled 5 days after the yellow fever booster vaccination. The origin of the receptors is a man between 18 and 35 years old who received the YFV17D yellow fever vaccine.

This clonotype occurred many times. The rearrangement joins TRBV3-1 to TRBJ2-5, with D perhaps matching TRBD1 or TRBD2 (6 bases each). With 4 bases removed from V and 5 bases from J, the gap between germline ends came to 14 bases. This CDR3 is 14 amino acids long. In germline, CDR1 is LGHDT, CDR2 YNNKEL (reference sequence). CDR3 sequence: CASSPRGGGETQYF. CDR3 in DNA: TGTGCCAGCAGCCCACGTGGAGGGGGTGAGACCCAGTACTTC.

V gene TRBV7-2 combines with J gene TRBJ2-2; TRBD2 matches at 7 bases. With 2 bases clipped from V and 6 bases from J, the junction kept 6 bases outside the gene matches. The CDR3 length is 15 residues. CDR1 SGHTA and CDR2 FQGNSA come from the germline V gene. The CDR3 loop reads CASSLLGLGSGELFF. The CDR3 DNA follows: TGTGCCAGCAGCTTACTAGGACTAGGGTCCGGGGAGCTGTTTTTT.

In its sample, this clonotype was seen a few times. The V call is TRBV19, the J call TRBJ1-1; D is unclear. CDR3 length equals 16 residues. The germline V gene has CDR1 LNHDA and CDR2 SQIVND (reference sequence). Trimming removed 5 bases from V and 1 base from J, with 17 bases in between. DNA for the CDR3: TGTGCCAGTAGTGCCCGCGGAGGACTCCCGAACACTGAAGCTTTCTTT. This translates into CASSARGGLPNTEAFF. Full variable domain (rest looked up from reference TRBV19 and TRBJ1-1): DGGITQSPKYLFRKEGQNVTLSCEQNLNHDAMYWYRQDPGQGLRLIYYSQIVNDFQKGDIAEGYSVSREKKESFPLTVTSAQKNPTAFYLCASSARGGLPNTEAFFGQGTRLTVV.

The chain joins TRBV19 to TRBJ1-5, with a possible D match to TRBD1 (5 bases). With 5 bases removed from V and 4 bases from J, the gap between germline ends came to 9 bases. The germline CDR1 and CDR2 sequences are LNHDA and SQIVND (reference sequence). The CDR3 loop spans 13 amino acids. The CDR3, as DNA: TGTGCCAGTAGTCGTAGACAGAATCAGCCCCAGCATTTT. It codes for CASSRRQNQPQHF.

This clonotype was recorded at least ten times. The rearrangement links TRBV11-2 to TRBJ1-1; the D is unclear. CDR3 length: 14 amino acids. CDR1 and CDR2 from the germline V gene are SGHAT and FQNNGV. V was shortened by 3 bases and J by 0 bases, with 8 bases between the two germline ends. The CDR3 loop is CASSFSSMNTEAFF. In DNA form, the CDR3 reads TGTGCCAGCAGCTTCAGTAGCATGAACACTGAAGCTTTCTTT.

This clonotype was seen a few times. The V and J genes are TRBV6-6 and TRBJ2-1, with 7 bases identical to TRBD1. After removal of 0 bases from V and 2 bases from J, the junction contained 16 bases not matched to a gene. Germline V gene data show CDR1 as MNHNY and CDR2 as SVGAGI (reference sequence). CDR3 length: 20 amino acids. The CDR3 sequence is CASSYSTAPTGATTYNEQFF. Written as DNA, the CDR3 is TGTGCCAGCAGTTACTCCACCGCCCCAACAGGGGCGACGACCTACAATGAGCAGTTCTTC.